This TCR beta chain was profiled in a study of cytomegalovirus exposure and HLA in healthy donors. Study results and limitations: Earlier findings revealed that most TCR beta V segments proved productive either about 87% or about 30% of the time.

As regards this clone: The target antigen is unknown.

PCR used 60 Vbeta primers and 13 Jbeta primers. Sequenced by immunoSEQ multiplex PCR; TCRdb stores in-frame clones only, minus some. The sample carries about 110,000 clones, around 80% recorded once. Sequencing input: PBMCs. This TCR was recovered from a woman in her 40s in good health and CMV-seronegative.

As DNA, the CDR3 is TGTGCCAGCAGTTACCCCCCAGGCGAGGGTCAGCCCCAGCATTTT. The encoded protein is CASSYPPGEGQPQHF. The chain recombines TRBV6-5 with TRBJ1-5; no firm D call. Germline-derived CDR1 and CDR2 are MNHEY and SVGAGI. The CDR3 is 15 residues long. V lost 2 bases and J 6 bases, leaving 14 bases between the germline ends.